This TCR beta chain was found in a study of T-cell memory formation after mild COVID-19. Study-wide results and caveats: Those CD4+ clones that contracted were mainly in CM and EM (CD8+ ones in EMRA). Within pre-infection memory, some responding clones were found, suggesting cross-reactive memory joined. Clones contracting across day 15 to 85 had a balanced CD4/CD8 profile; later expanding clones leaned CD4+.

As to this clonotype: No antigen is known for it.

In germline, CDR1 is MNHEY, CDR2 SVGAGI. Trimming stripped 0 bases from V and 8 bases from J, with 10 bases between. The CDR3 length is 13 residues. cDNA libraries for TCR alpha and TCR beta, carrying sample barcodes and UMIs, came from 5'RACE with constant-segment primers. TCRdb reprocessed the 5' RACE reads with MiXCR, giving one entry per CDR3 protein. The data show 150,000 to 200,000 distinct CDR3 sequences, 9.5% to 13% seen once. Sequencing used PBMCs or a T cell subset sorted from them (not recorded which). This TCR was recovered from a man aged 18 to 29 who had mild COVID-19 (a few samples of this study predate the infection). Cell type and time point are not known. The chain combines TRBV6-5 with TRBJ1-1; no definite D call. The DNA for the CDR3 is TGTGCCAGCAGTTACTCGAAGGGCCAGGAAGCTTTCTTT. Its translation: CASSYSKGQEAFF.